The 11 T cell receptor beta chains presented below share a single source sample, sequenced in a study of CD8+CD57+ T cells in acquired aplastic anemia (dated by TCRdb to between 2018 and 2020). Sequenced on an Illumina HiSeq 2000. TCR beta VDJ combination and CDR3 sequence profiling used genomic DNA as the template. TCRdb redid the processing of the public reads, applying fastp at Q25 and MiXCR, and retained in-frame beta chains. Rows are unified per CDR3 protein, each entry keeping the most common DNA and genes. In all, the sample holds approximately 380,000 distinct CDR3 sequences, and 55% to 75% of those were seen once. The top ten clonotypes cover approximately 3.9% of the sample. Sequences were obtained from sorted CD4+, CD8+, or CD8+CD57+ T cells (not recorded which) from PBMCs. Receptors were obtained from a human donor in good health, serving as a control.

This CDR3 is CASSIGLKGEQYF. CDR3 DNA: TGTGCCAGCAGCATAGGTCTGAAGGGCGAGCAGTACTTC. The chain couples TRBV7-6 to TRBJ2-7; D uncertain. CDR1 and CDR2 from the germline V gene are SGHVS and FNYEAQ. CDR3 length: 13 amino acids. V was clipped by 5 bases and J by 6 bases, with 14 bases between them.

The chain is built from TRBV11-1 and TRBJ2-7, with D tentatively TRBD2 (6 bases). Germline CDR1 reads SGHAT; CDR2 reads FQDESV (reference sequence). The CDR3 is 16 residues long. V lost 8 bases, J lost 6 bases, and 26 bases lay in between. The CDR3 sequence is CASSPDGGAALVEQYF. CDR3 DNA: TGTGCCAGCTCCCCTGACGGGGGAGCCGCCTTGGTCGAGCAGTACTTC.

The sample holds many counts of this clonotype. The chain combines TRBV20-1 with TRBJ2-7, with D uncertain. Per the germline V gene, CDR1 is DFQATT and CDR2 is SNEGSKA (reference sequence). The V end lost 2 bases, the J end lost 1 base, and 12 bases lay between the germline ends. CDR3 length: 14 amino acids. CDR3 nucleotide sequence: TGCAGTGCTAGACCCCCGGCAGCATCCTACGAGCAGTACTTC. Translation: CSARPPAASYEQYF.

The rearrangement links TRBV2 to TRBJ1-2, with D perhaps matching TRBD1 (5 bases). Germline-derived CDR1 and CDR2 are SNHLY and FYNNEI. CDR3 length equals 13 residues. Trimming took 4 bases from V and 6 from J, leaving 12 bases between them. The CDR3 protein is CASSGTTRNGYTF. CDR3 coding DNA: TGTGCCAGCAGTGGGACAACCAGAAATGGCTACACCTTC.

In its sample, this clonotype was seen many times. The genes are TRBV12-3 or TRBV12-4 and TRBJ1-1, with D possibly being TRBD1 (6 bases). This CDR3 has 13 residues. V lost 7 bases to trimming and J lost 4 bases, with 13 bases between them. The CDR3 region is CASTKQGFTEAFF. CDR3 in DNA: TGTGCCAGCACCAAACAGGGATTCACTGAAGCTTTCTTT.

This clonotype was counted many times. This chain links TRBV3-1 with TRBJ2-7, with 7 bases fitting TRBD2. The V and J ends lost 4 bases and 1 base, in that order; junction bases with no gene match: 16. The length of the CDR3 is 18 residues. The germline CDR1 and CDR2 sequences are LGHDT and YNNKEL (reference sequence). CDR3 sequence (DNA): TGTGCCAGCAGCCTCAGACTAGCTGGCCGGGGGAGATCCTACGAGCAGTACTTC. Translating it yields CASSLRLAGRGRSYEQYF.

This clonotype was observed at least ten times. V and J are TRBV3-1 and TRBJ2-7; TRBD2 agrees at 7 bases. V dropped 5 bases and J dropped 1; count of bases not matched to a gene: 5. This CDR3 region has 14 residues. Germline V gene lookup returns CDR1 LGHDT and CDR2 YNNKEL (reference sequence). The CDR3 reads CASSFSGGSYEQYF. The CDR3 DNA is TGTGCCAGCAGCTTCTCCGGGGGGTCCTACGAGCAGTACTTC.

This clonotype was detected ten times or more. V is TRBV2 and J is TRBJ2-3; the D gene is possibly TRBD2 (6 bases). Looked up from germline, CDR1 is SNHLY and CDR2 is FYNNEI. The CDR3 is 12 residues long. With 5 bases removed from V and 7 bases from J, the gap between germline ends came to 10 bases. In DNA form, the CDR3 reads TGTGCCAGCAGTTCCGCGGGGTATACGCAGTATTTT. This translates into CASSSAGYTQYF.

This chain links TRBV7-4 with TRBJ2-7, with D hard to call. CDR3 length: 15 residues. V was trimmed by 5 bases and J by 2 bases, leaving 16 bases between them. CDR1 SGHVT and CDR2 SQSDAQ come from the germline V gene. CDR3 in DNA: TGTGCCAGCAGCGTCGCCGAGACTTTGGCCTACGAGCAGTACTTC. The encoded protein is CASSVAETLAYEQYF. The whole variable domain, filled in from reference TRBV7-4 and TRBJ2-7, reads GAGVSQSPRYKVAKRGRDVALRCDSISGHVTLYWYRQTLGQGSEVLTYSQSDAQRDKSGRPSGRFSAERPERSVSTLKIQRTEQGDSAVYLCASSVAETLAYEQYFGPGTRLTVT.

This clonotype was counted many times. The junction does not match germline at one end; this may be a read error. The chain uses TRBV7-7 and TRBJ2-2; 8 bases map to TRBD1. The V gene's germline CDR1 is SSHAT and CDR2 FNYEAQ (reference sequence). This CDR3 region has 15 residues. The CDR3 DNA sequence: TGTGCTAGCAAGGCAGGGGGCGAGAACACCGGGGAGCTGTTTTTT. It encodes CASKAGGENTGELFF. The full variable domain, in which reference TRBV7-7 and TRBJ2-2 provide the parts outside the CDR3, is GAGVSQSPRYKVTKRGQDVTLRCDPISSHATLYWYQQALGQGPEFLTYFNYEAQPDKSGLPSDRFSAERPEGSISTLTIQRTEQRDSAMYRCASKAGGENTGELFFGEGSRLTVL.

This clonotype was detected many times. The genes are TRBV10-3 and TRBJ2-1; a possible D gene is TRBD1 (5 bases). The CDR3 is 14 amino acids. Germline values: CDR1 ENHRY, CDR2 SYGVKD. V was cut by 10 bases and J by 7 bases, with 20 bases left in between. CDR3 residues: CATKAMGPRNEQFF. CDR3 coding DNA: TGTGCCACGAAAGCAATGGGGCCGAGGAATGAGCAGTTCTTC.